This is a list of T cell receptor beta chains from one sample in a study of early T cells in non-severe SARS-CoV-2 infection. TCRdb reprocessed the 5' RACE reads via MiXCR and lists one record per CDR3 protein. The table includes 80,000 or so distinct CDR3 sequences, about an eighth detected once. Sequencing was carried out using whole blood. The receptor source for this set is an adult who was a healthcare worker with PCR-confirmed SARS-CoV-2 infection or an uninfected control (not recorded which). CDR3s include the opening cysteine and the closing phenylalanine or tryptophan. Fields, in order: CDR3 protein, CDR3 DNA, D gene, J gene, V gene, clone size. A D gene is named only where the DNA matches it firmly. The size entry is marked missing in some rows and otherwise reads once, few, many or a size class.

CASSPEGARQYF TGTGCCAGCAGCCCCGAGGGTGCTAGGCAGTATTTT NA TRBJ2-3 TRBV4-2 NA
CASSFQNTGELFF TGTGCCAGCAGTTTTCAAAACACCGGGGAGCTGTTTTTT NA TRBJ2-2 TRBV27 medium-sized
CASMKGGQWGETQYF TGTGCCAGCATGAAGGGGGGCCAGTGGGGAGAGACCCAGTACTTC NA TRBJ2-5 TRBV2 few
CAIQGNTEAFF TGTGCCATTCAGGGGAACACTGAAGCTTTCTTT NA TRBJ1-1 TRBV2 many
CSARGVAGANAGELFF TGCAGTGCTAGGGGTGTAGCGGGGGCGAACGCCGGGGAGCTGTTTTTT TRBD2 TRBJ2-2 TRBV20-1 NA
CASNLGGATEAFF TGCGCCAGCAACCTTGGGGGGGCGACTGAAGCTTTCTTT NA TRBJ1-1 TRBV5-1 many
CASSSTANYGYTF TGTGCCAGCAGCTCCACAGCTAACTATGGCTACACCTTC NA TRBJ1-2 TRBV7-9 many
CASSGQINYGYTF TGTGCCAGCAGTGGACAGATTAACTATGGCTACACCTTC NA TRBJ1-2 TRBV12-3/TRBV12-4 NA
CASRGAHEQFF TGTGCCAGCAGAGGGGCCCATGAGCAGTTCTTC NA TRBJ2-1 TRBV3-1 NA
CASSLAKNGGNTIYF TGTGCCAGCAGCTTGGCCAAGAACGGCGGAAACACCATATATTTT NA TRBJ1-3 TRBV5-4 few
CASSRTSGHDNEQFF TGCGCCAGCAGCCGGACTAGCGGGCACGACAATGAGCAGTTCTTC TRBD2 TRBJ2-1 TRBV5-1 many
CASSLGPASGNTIYF TGTGCCAGCAGCTTGGGACCGGCCTCTGGAAACACCATATATTTT NA TRBJ1-3 TRBV5-4 NA
CASSSAGTGGFVKTEVFF TGTGCCAGCAGCTCCGCGGGGACAGGGGGCTTCGTGAAGACTGAAGTTTTCTTT TRBD1 TRBJ1-1 TRBV7-9 NA
CSAGDRGLDNEQFF TGCAGCGCTGGGGACAGGGGGCTTGACAATGAGCAGTTCTTC TRBD1 TRBJ2-1 TRBV29-1 few
CASSPRTIQETQYF TGCGCCAGCAGCCCACGGACTATCCAAGAGACCCAGTACTTC NA TRBJ2-5 TRBV4-1 many
CASSPTLRAEAFF TGTGCCAGCAGCCCAACGCTACGGGCTGAAGCTTTCTTT NA TRBJ1-1 TRBV7-2 many
CSASRDRGLLEQYF TGCAGTGCTTCACGGGACAGGGGGCTTCTCGAGCAGTACTTC TRBD1 TRBJ2-7 TRBV20-1 few
CSLGGGTGRNEQYF TGCAGTCTAGGTGGGGGGACAGGGCGCAACGAGCAGTACTTC TRBD1 TRBJ2-7 TRBV20-1 few
CASSSVGAYEQYF TGTGCCAGCAGTTCGGTGGGGGCCTACGAGCAGTACTTC NA TRBJ2-7 TRBV27 many
CASSPRQLETQYF TGTGCCAGCAGCCCCAGACAGTTGGAGACCCAGTACTTC NA TRBJ2-5 TRBV7-3 few
CASSSSTHSTDTQYF TGTGCCAGCAGCTCGTCGACCCACAGCACAGATACGCAGTATTTT NA TRBJ2-3 TRBV9 many
CASSQVGGSEAFF TGTGCCAGCAGCCAAGTTGGTGGGAGTGAAGCTTTCTTT NA TRBJ1-1 TRBV14 few
CASSSRTGDDTEAFF TGCGCCAGCAGCTCCAGGACAGGGGATGACACTGAAGCTTTCTTT TRBD1 TRBJ1-1 TRBV5-1 NA
CASSEARVPGFQGAFF TGTGCCAGCAGTGAAGCTCGAGTCCCGGGGTTTCAGGGAGCTTTCTTT NA TRBJ1-1 TRBV6-1 NA
CASSYQGRVNEQFF TGTGCCAGCAGTTACCAGGGACGGGTAAATGAGCAGTTCTTC NA TRBJ2-1 TRBV6-5 NA
CSARTGASTDTQYF TGCAGTGCTAGAACAGGGGCTAGCACAGATACGCAGTATTTT TRBD1 TRBJ2-3 TRBV20-1 few
CASSRGGRITDTQYF TGTGCCAGCAGTAGAGGGGGGAGGATCACAGATACGCAGTATTTT NA TRBJ2-3 TRBV28 NA
CASSVPGQGSYLNQPQHF TGTGCCAGCAGTGTCCCGGGACAGGGGTCCTATCTCAATCAGCCCCAGCATTTT TRBD1 TRBJ1-5 TRBV2 few
CASSLAGRGGTEAFF TGTGCCAGCTCACTTGCGGGGAGGGGTGGCACTGAAGCTTTCTTT NA TRBJ1-1 TRBV18 few
CASTEFTPADTQYF TGTGCCAGCACCGAATTCACCCCCGCAGATACGCAGTATTTT NA TRBJ2-3 TRBV28 NA
CAWSLGLAGEETQYF TGTGCCTGGAGTCTCGGACTAGCCGGAGAGGAGACCCAGTACTTC TRBD2 TRBJ2-5 TRBV30 few
CSVVTGEEGEKLFF TGCAGCGTGGTGACGGGGGAGGAAGGAGAAAAACTGTTTTTT NA TRBJ1-4 TRBV29-1 few
CASSIQGYGYTF TGTGCCAGCAGTATACAGGGTTATGGCTACACCTTC NA TRBJ1-2 TRBV12-3/TRBV12-4 NA
CASSPRTSGPGELFF TGTGCCAGCAGCCCGCGGACTAGCGGGCCCGGGGAGCTGTTTTTT TRBD2 TRBJ2-2 TRBV7-2 many
CASSLGRTTNEQFF TGTGCCAGCAGCTTAGGGCGGACTACCAATGAGCAGTTCTTC NA TRBJ2-1 TRBV7-6 few
CSVVVNTDTQYF TGCAGCGTTGTCGTGAACACAGATACGCAGTATTTT NA TRBJ2-3 TRBV29-1 NA
CASSQDQKEQFF TGTGCCAGCAGCCAAGATCAGAAGGAGCAGTTCTTC NA TRBJ2-1 TRBV14 NA
CASSLEGTGNLVQFF TGTGCCAGCAGTTTGGAGGGGACAGGGAATTTGGTGCAGTTCTTC TRBD1 TRBJ2-1 TRBV12-3/TRBV12-4 NA
CASSVDRTVGNEQFF TGTGCCAGCAGCGTAGACCGGACAGTGGGGAATGAGCAGTTCTTC NA TRBJ2-1 TRBV9 NA
CASSGGSGRSGNEQFF TGTGCCAGCAGCGGGGGTAGCGGGAGGTCCGGCAATGAGCAGTTCTTC TRBD2 TRBJ2-1 TRBV7-3 few
CASSPSTGSDTQYF TGTGCCAGCTCACCTTCGACGGGCTCAGATACGCAGTATTTT NA TRBJ2-3 TRBV18 NA
CASSNGQGAYEQYF TGCGCCAGCAGTAACGGACAGGGGGCCTACGAGCAGTACTTC TRBD1 TRBJ2-7 TRBV5-1 few
CSARDLREYNEQFF TGCAGTGCTAGGGACCTGAGGGAGTACAATGAGCAGTTCTTC NA TRBJ2-1 TRBV20-1 NA
CASTNQQGMWTEAFF TGTGCCAGCACCAATCAACAGGGTATGTGGACTGAAGCTTTCTTT NA TRBJ1-1 TRBV11-2 many
CATSDPTPGTPSNQPQHF TGTGCCACCAGTGATCCGACCCCCGGGACACCTAGCAATCAGCCCCAGCATTTT NA TRBJ1-5 TRBV24-1 NA
CASSLSRESSLFRSSYNEQFF TGTGCCAGCAGCTTAAGTCGAGAGTCTTCTCTATTCCGGAGCTCCTACAATGAGCAGTTCTTC NA TRBJ2-1 TRBV7-2 few
CASSQLASGMDGANVLTF TGTGCCAGCAGCCAGTTGGCATCGGGGATGGACGGGGCCAACGTCCTGACTTTC NA TRBJ2-6 TRBV4-2 many
CASRWDSSGNTIYF TGTGCCAGCAGGTGGGACAGTTCTGGAAACACCATATATTTT TRBD1 TRBJ1-3 TRBV28 many
CSARSPVIAKNIQYF TGCAGTGCTAGGTCCCCCGTTATAGCCAAAAACATTCAGTACTTC NA TRBJ2-4 TRBV20-1 NA
CATSDPREGATTNEKLFF TGTGCCACCAGTGACCCGCGAGAGGGGGCAACAACTAATGAAAAACTGTTTTTT TRBD1 TRBJ1-4 TRBV24-1 many
CSAISFPAHTQYF TGCAGTGCTATAAGCTTCCCCGCCCATACGCAGTATTTT NA TRBJ2-3 TRBV20-1 few
CSVGSADNEQFF TGCAGCGTGGGGTCAGCGGACAATGAGCAGTTCTTC NA TRBJ2-1 TRBV29-1 many
CASSIPGTSGVGSYNEQFF TGTGCCAGCAGTATCCCCGGGACTAGCGGGGTCGGTTCCTACAATGAGCAGTTCTTC TRBD2 TRBJ2-1 TRBV27 few